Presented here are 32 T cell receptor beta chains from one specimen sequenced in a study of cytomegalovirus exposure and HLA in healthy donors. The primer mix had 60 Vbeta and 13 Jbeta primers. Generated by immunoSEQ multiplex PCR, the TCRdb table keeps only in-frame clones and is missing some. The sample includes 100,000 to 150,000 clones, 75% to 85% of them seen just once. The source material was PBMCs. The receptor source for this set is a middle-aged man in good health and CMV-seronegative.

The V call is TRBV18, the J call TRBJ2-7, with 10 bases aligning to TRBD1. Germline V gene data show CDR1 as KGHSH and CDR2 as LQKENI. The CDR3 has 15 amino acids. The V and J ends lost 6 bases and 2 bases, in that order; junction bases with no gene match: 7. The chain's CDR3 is CASSRGTGEPYEQYF. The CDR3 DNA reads TGTGCCAGCTCTCGAGGGACAGGGGAACCCTACGAGCAGTACTTC.

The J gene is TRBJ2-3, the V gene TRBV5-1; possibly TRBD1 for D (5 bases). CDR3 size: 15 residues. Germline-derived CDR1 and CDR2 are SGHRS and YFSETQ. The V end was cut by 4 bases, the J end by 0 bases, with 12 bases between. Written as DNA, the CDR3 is TGCGCCAGCAGCCCGGACACCCCTAGCACAGATACGCAGTATTTT. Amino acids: CASSPDTPSTDTQYF.

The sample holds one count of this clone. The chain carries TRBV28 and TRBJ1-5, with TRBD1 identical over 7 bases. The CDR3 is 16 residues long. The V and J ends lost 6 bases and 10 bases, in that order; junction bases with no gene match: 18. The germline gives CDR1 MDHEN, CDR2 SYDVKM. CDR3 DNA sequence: TGTGCCAGCAGGGGGAGCGACAGGGATAGTCGCGGCCCCCAGCATTTT. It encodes CASRGSDRDSRGPQHF.

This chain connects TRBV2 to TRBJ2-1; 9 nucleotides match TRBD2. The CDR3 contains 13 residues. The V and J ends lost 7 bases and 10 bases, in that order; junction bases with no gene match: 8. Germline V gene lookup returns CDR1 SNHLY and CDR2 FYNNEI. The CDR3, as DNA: TGTGCCAGCAAGATAGCGGGAGCGGGGGAGCAGTTCTTC. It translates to CASKIAGAGEQFF.

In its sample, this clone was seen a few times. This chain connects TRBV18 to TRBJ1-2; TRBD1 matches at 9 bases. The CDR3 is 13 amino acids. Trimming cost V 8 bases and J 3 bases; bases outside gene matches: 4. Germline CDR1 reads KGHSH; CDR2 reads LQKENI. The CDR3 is CASHRGQDYGYTF. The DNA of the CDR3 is TGTGCCAGCCACAGGGGGCAAGACTATGGCTACACCTTC.

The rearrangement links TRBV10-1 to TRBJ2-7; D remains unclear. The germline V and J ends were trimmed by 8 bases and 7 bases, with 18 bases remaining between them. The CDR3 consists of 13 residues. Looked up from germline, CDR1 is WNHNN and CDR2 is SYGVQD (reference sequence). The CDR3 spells CASSPLASLEQYF. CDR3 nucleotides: TGCGCCAGCTCCCCGTTGGCCTCTCTTGAGCAGTACTTC.

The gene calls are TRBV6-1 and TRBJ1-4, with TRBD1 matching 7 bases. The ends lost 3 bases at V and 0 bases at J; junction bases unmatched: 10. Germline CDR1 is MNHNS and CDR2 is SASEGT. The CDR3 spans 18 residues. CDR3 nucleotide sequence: TGTGCCAGCAGTGAGAGGAGAGTCAGGGGGGCAACTAATGAAAAACTGTTTTTT. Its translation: CASSERRVRGATNEKLFF.

This CDR3 is CASRRGANQPQHF. Written as DNA, the CDR3 is TGTGCCAGCAGACGGGGGGCGAATCAGCCCCAGCATTTT. The J gene is TRBJ1-5, the V gene TRBV6-5, with D perhaps matching TRBD1 (6 bases). The CDR3 is made up of 13 amino acids. Germline CDR1 MNHEY, CDR2 SVGAGI. Between the trimmed V and J ends, which lost 6 bases and 4 bases, there was a span of 10 bases.

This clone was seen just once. The CDR3 here is CASRATGENYGYTF. As DNA, the CDR3 is TGTGCCAGCAGGGCGACAGGGGAAAACTATGGCTACACCTTC. V gene TRBV5-6 combines with J gene TRBJ1-2, with 8 bases fitting TRBD1. With 5 bases clipped from V and 2 bases from J, the junction kept 5 bases outside the gene matches. From germline, CDR1 is SGHDT and CDR2 YYEEEE. CDR3 length: 14 residues.

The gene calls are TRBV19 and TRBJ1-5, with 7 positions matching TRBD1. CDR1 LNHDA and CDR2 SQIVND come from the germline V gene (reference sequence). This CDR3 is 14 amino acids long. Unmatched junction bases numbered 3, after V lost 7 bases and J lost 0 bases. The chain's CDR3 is CASNGQVSNQPQHF. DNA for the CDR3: TGTGCCAGTAATGGACAGGTTAGCAATCAGCCCCAGCATTTT.

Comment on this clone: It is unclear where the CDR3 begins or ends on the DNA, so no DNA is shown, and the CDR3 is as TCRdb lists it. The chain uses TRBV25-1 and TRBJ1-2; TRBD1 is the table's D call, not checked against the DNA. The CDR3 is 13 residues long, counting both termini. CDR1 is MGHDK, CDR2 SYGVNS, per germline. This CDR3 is CASSVAVGAPHTF.

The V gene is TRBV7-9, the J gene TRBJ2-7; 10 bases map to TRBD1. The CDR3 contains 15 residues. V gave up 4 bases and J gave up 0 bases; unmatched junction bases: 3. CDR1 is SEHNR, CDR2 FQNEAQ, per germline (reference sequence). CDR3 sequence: CASSSGTGASYEQYF. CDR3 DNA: TGTGCCAGCAGCTCAGGGACAGGGGCCTCCTACGAGCAGTACTTC.

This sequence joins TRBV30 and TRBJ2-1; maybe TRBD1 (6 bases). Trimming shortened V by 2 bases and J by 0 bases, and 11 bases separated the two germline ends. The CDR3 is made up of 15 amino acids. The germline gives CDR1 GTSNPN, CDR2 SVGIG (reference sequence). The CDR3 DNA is TGTGCCTGGAGTCGGGACACTGGCTCCTACAATGAGCAGTTCTTC. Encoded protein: CAWSRDTGSYNEQFF. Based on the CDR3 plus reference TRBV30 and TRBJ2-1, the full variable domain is SQTIHQWPATLVQPVGSPLSLECTVEGTSNPNLYWYRQAAGRGLQLLFYSVGIGQISSEVPQNLSASRPQDRQFILSSKKLLLSDSGFYLCAWSRDTGSYNEQFFGPGTRLTVL.

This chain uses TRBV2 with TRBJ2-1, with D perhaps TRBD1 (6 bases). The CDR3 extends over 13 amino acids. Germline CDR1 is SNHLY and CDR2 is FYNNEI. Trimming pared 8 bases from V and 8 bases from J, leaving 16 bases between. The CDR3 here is CASRTGRVDEQFF. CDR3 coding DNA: TGTGCCAGCCGAACAGGGAGAGTGGATGAGCAGTTCTTC.

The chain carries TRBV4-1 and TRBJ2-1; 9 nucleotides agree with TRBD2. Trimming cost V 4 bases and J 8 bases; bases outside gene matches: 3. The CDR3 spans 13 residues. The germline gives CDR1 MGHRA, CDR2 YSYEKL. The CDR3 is CASSRREGYEQFF. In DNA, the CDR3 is TGCGCCAGCAGCCGGCGGGAGGGCTATGAGCAGTTCTTC.

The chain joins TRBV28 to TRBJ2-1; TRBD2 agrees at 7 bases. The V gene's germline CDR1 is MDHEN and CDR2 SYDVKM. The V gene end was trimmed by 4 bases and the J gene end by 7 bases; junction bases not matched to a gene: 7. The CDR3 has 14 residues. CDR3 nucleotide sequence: TGTGCCAGCAGTTCAGGCGGGAGTCGGAATGAGCAGTTCTTC. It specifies CASSSGGSRNEQFF. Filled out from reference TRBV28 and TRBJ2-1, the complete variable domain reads DVKVTQSSRYLVKRTGEKVFLECVQDMDHENMFWYRQDPGLGLRLIYFSYDVKMKEKGDIPEGYSVSREKKERFSLILESASTNQTSMYLCASSSGGSRNEQFFGPGTRLTVL.

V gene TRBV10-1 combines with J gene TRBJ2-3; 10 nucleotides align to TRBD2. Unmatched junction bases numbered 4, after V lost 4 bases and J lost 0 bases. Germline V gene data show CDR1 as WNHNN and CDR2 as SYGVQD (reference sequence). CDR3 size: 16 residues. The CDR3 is CASSGLAGASTDTQYF. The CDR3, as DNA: TGCGCCAGCAGTGGGCTAGCGGGAGCTAGCACAGATACGCAGTATTTT.

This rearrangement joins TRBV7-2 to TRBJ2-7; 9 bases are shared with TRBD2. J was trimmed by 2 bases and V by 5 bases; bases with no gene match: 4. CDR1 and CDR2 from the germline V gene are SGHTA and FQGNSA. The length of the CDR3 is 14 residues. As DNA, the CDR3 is TGTGCCAGCAGCAGAACTAGCGGGCCCTACGAGCAGTACTTC. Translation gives CASSRTSGPYEQYF.

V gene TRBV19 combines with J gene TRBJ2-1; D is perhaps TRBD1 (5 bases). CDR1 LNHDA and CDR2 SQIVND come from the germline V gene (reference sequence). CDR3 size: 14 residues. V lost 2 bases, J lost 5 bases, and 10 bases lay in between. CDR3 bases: TGTGCCAGTAGTATAATTACCAGGGACAATGAGCAGTTCTTC. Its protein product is CASSIITRDNEQFF.

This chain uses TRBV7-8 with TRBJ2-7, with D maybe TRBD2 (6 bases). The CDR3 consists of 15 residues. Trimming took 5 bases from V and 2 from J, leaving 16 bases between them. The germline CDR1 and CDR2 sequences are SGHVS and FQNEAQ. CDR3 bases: TGTGCCAGCAGCCACGTGGAGGGGATCCCCTACGAGCAGTACTTC. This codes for CASSHVEGIPYEQYF.

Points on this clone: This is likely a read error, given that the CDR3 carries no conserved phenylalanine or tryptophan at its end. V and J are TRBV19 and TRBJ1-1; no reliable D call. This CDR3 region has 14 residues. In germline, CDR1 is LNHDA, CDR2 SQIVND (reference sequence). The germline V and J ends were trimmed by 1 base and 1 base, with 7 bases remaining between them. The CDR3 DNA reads TGTGCCAGTAGTATAGGGCCAGCGAACACTGAAGCTTTCGTT. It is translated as CASSIGPANTEAFV.

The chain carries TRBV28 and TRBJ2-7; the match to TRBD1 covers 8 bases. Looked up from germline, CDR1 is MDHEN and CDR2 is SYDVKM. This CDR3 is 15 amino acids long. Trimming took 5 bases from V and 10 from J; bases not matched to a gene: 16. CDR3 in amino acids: CASSPQRQGRQKQYF. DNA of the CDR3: TGTGCCAGCAGTCCCCAGAGACAGGGGCGCCAGAAACAGTACTTC.

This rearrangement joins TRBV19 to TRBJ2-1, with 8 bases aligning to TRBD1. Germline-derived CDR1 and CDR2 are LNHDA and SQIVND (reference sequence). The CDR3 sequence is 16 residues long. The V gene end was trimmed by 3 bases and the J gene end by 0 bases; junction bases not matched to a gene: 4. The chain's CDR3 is CASSIRTGYSYNEQFF. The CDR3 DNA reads TGTGCCAGTAGTATCCGGACAGGGTACTCCTACAATGAGCAGTTCTTC.

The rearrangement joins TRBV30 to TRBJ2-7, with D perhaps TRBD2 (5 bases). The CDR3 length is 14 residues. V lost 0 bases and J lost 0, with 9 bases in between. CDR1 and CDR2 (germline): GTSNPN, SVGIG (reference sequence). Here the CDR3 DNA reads TGTGCCTGGAGTGTAACGGGGAACTCCTACGAGCAGTACTTC. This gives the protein CAWSVTGNSYEQYF.

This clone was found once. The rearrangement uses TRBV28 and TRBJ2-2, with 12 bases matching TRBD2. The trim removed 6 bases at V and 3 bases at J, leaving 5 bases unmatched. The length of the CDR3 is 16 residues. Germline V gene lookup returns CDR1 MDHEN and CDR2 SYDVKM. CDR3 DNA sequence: TGTGCCAGCAGACCTCGACTAGCGGGAGACACCGGGGAGCTGTTTTTT. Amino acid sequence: CASRPRLAGDTGELFF.

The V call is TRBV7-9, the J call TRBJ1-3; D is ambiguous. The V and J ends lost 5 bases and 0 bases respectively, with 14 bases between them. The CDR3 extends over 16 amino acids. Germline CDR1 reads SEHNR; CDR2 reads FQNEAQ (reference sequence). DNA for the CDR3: TGTGCCAGCAGCCCATCGGCCCAGGCCTCTGGAAACACCATATATTTT. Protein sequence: CASSPSAQASGNTIYF.

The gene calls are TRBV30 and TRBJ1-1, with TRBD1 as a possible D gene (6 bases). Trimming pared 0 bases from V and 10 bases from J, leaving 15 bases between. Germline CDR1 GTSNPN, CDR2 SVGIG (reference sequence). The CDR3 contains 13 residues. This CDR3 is CAWSVWGPPVAFF. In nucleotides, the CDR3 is TGTGCCTGGAGTGTATGGGGGCCCCCGGTAGCTTTCTTT.

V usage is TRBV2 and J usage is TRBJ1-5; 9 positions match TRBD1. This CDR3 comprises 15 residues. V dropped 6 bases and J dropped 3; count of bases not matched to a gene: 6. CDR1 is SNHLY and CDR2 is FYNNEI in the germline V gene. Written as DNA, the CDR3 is TGTGCCAGCAGCGGGACAGGGATCCTCAATCAGCCCCAGCATTTT. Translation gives CASSGTGILNQPQHF.

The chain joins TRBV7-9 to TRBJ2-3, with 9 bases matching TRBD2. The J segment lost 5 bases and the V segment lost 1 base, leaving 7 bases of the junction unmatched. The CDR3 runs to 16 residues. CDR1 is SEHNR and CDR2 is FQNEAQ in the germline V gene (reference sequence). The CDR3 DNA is TGTGCCAGCAGCTTAGGGCTAGCGGGACCTCAAGATACGCAGTATTTT. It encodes CASSLGLAGPQDTQYF.

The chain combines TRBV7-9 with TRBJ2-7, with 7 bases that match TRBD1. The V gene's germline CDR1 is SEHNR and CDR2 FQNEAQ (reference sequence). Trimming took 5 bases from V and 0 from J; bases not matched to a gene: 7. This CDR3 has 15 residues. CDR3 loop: CASSLDRIRSYEQYF. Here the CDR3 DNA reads TGTGCCAGCAGCCTGGACAGGATTCGCTCCTACGAGCAGTACTTC.

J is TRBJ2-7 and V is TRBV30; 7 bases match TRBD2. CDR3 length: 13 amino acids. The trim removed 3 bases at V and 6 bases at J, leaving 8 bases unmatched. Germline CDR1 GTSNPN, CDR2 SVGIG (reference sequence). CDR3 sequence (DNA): TGTGCCTGGAGCAAGCCCGGGGGGTCCGAGCAGTACTTC. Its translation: CAWSKPGGSEQYF.

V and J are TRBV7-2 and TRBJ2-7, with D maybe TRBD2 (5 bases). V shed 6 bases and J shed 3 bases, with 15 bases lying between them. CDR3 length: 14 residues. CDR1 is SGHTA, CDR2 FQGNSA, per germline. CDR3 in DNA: TGTGCCAGCAGTCAGAGTCCGGGAAGCTACGAGCAGTACTTC. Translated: CASSQSPGSYEQYF. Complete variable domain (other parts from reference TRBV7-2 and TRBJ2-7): GAGVSQSPSNKVTEKGKDVELRCDPISGHTALYWYRQSLGQGLEFLIYFQGNSAPDKSGLPSDRFSAERTGGSVSTLTIQRTQQEDSAVYLCASSQSPGSYEQYFGPGTRLTVT.